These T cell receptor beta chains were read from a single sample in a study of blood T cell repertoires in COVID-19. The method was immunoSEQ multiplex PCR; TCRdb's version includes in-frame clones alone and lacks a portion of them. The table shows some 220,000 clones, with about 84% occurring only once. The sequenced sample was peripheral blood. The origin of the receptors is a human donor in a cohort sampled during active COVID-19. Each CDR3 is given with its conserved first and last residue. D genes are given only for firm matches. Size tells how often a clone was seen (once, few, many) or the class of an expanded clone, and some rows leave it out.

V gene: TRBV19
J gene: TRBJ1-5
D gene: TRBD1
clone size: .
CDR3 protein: CASSMTGGNQPQHF

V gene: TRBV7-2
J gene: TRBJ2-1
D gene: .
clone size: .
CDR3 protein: CASSLQGRETGEQFF

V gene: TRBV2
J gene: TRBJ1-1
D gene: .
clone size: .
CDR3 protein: CASPYRESTEAFF

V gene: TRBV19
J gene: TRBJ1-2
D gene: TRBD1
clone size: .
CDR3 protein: CASRRQGANYGYTF

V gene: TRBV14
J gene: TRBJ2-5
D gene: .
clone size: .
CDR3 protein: CASSQDGRIQETQYF

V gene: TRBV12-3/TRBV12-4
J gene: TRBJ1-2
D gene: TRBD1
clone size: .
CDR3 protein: CASSITGDYGYTF

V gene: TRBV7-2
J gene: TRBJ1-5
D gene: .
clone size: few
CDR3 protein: CASSSRGGNQPQHF

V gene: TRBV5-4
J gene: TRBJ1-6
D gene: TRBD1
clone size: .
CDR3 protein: CASSRDRESSYNSPLHF

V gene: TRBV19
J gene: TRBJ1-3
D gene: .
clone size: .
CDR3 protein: CASTGTSGNTIYF

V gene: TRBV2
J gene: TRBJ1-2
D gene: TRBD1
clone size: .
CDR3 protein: CASSSFLDRGNGYTF

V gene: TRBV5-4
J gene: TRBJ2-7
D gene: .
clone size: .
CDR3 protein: CASSLDEGKQYF

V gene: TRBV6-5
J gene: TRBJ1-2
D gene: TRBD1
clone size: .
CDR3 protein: CASSPHRGNYGYTF

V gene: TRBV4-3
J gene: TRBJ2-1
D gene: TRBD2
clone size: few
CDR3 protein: CASSQRSGGASYNEQFF

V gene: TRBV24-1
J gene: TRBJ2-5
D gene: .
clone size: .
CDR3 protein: CATSDLNREETQYF

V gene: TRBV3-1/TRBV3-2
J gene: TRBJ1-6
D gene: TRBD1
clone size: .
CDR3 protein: CASSPRQGHSPLHF

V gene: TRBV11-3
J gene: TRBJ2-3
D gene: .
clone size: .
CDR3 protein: CASSPVGGWADTQYF

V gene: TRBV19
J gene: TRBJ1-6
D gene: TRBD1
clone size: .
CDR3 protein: CASSPRTGGQGSPLHF

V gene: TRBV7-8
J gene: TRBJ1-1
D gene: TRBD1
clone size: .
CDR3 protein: CASSIMDRGTNTEAFF

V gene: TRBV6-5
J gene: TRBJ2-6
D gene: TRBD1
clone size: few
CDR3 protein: CASTTGNSGANVLTF

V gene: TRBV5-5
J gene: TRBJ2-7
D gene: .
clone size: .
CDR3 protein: CASSSMGGQYEQYF

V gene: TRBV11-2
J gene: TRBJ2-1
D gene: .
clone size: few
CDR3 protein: CASSLDSAYNEQFF

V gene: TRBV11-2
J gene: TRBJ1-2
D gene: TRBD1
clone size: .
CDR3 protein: CASSLDTGGTQGYTF

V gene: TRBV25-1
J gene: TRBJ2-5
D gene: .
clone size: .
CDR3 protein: CASSDLQGMEVIGETQYF

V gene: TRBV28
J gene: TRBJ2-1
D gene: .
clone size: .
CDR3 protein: CASSPGGKVNEQFF

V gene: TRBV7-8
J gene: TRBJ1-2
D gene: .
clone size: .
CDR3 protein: CASSRHTNYGYTF

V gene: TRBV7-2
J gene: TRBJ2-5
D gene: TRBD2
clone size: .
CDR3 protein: CASSTGLVGLETQYF

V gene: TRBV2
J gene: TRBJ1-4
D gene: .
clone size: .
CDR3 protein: CASRIGVKEKLFF

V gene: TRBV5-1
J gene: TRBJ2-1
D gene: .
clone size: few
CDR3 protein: CASRDTLRDEQFF

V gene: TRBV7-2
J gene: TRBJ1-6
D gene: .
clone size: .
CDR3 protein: CASGARMDSPLHF

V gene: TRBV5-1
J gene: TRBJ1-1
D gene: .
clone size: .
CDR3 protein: CASSLLGEGNTEAFF

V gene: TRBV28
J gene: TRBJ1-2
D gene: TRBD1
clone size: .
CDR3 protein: CASSLGGQPYYGYTF

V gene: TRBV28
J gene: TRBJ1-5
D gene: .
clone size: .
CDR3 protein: CASRERGGNQPQHF

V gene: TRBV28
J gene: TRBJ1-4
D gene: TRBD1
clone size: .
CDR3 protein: CASSWDRDYSEKLFF

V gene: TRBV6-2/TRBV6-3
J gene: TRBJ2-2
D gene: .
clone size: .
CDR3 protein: CASSRFGEPNTGELFF

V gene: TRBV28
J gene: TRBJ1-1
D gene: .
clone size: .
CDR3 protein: CASSFPPLNTEAFF

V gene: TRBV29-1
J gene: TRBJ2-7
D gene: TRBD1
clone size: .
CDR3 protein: CSVGRGRDEQYF

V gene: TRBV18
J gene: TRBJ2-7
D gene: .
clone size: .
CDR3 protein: CASSPQSAANEQYF

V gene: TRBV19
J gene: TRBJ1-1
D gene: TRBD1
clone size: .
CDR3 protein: CASSILGQGAAEAFF

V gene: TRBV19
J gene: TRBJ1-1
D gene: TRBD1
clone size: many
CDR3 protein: CASSSRQGRNTEAFF